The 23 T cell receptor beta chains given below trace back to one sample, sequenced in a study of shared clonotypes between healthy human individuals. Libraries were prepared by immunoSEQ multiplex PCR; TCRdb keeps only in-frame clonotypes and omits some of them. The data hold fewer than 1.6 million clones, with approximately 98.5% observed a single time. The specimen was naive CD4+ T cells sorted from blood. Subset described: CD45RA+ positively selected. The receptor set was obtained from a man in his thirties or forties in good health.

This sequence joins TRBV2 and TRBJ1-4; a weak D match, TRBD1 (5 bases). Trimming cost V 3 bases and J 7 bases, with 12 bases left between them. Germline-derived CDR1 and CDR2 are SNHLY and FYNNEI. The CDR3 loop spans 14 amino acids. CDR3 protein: CASSDRQGGEKLFF. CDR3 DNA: TGTGCCAGCAGTGATAGGCAGGGAGGTGAAAAACTGTTTTTT.

CDR3 sequence (DNA): TGTGCCACCAGCAGGGCAGGGAGCTCCTATGGCTACACCTTC. Amino acid sequence: CATSRAGSSYGYTF. The chain is built from TRBV15 and TRBJ1-2; D is possibly TRBD1 (5 bases). CDR1 LNHNV and CDR2 YYDKDF come from the germline V gene (reference sequence). Trimming took 3 bases from V and 4 from J, leaving 12 bases between them. CDR3 size: 14 residues.

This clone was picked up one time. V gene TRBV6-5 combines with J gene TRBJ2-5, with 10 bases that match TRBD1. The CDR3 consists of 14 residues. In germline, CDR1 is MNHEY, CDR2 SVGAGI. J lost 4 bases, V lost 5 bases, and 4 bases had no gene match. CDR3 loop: CASSKDRGGETQYF. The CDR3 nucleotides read TGTGCCAGCAGTAAGGACAGGGGGGGAGAGACCCAGTACTTC.

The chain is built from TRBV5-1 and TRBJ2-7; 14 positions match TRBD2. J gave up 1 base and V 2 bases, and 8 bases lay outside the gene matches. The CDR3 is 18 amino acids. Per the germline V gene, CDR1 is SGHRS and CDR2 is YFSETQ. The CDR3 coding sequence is TGCGCCAGCAGCTTCCGAGCGGGACTAGCGGGGGCTTCCTACGAGCAGTACTTC. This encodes CASSFRAGLAGASYEQYF.

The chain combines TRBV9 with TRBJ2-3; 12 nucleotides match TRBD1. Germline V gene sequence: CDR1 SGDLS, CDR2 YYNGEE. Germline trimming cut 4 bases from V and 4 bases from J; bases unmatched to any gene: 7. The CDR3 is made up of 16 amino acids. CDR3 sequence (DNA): TGTGCCAGCAGCCTTTCGGGACAGGGGGCCGCAGATACGCAGTATTTT. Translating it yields CASSLSGQGAADTQYF.

The CDR3 protein is CVSIPARDKGNQPQHF. CDR3 DNA sequence: TGTGTCAGCATCCCGGCCAGGGACAAGGGCAATCAGCCCCAGCATTTT. The chain combines TRBV7-5 with TRBJ1-5; TRBD1, the D gene given by the table, was not confirmed from the DNA. TRBV7-5 is given as a pseudogene. The CDR3 sequence is 16 residues long.

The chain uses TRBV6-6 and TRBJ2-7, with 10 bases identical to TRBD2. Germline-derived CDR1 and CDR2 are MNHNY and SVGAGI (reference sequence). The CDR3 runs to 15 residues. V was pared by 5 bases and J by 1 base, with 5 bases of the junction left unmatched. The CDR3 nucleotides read TGTGCCAGCAGTGCCACGACTAGCGGGTCCTACGAGCAGTACTTC. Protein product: CASSATTSGSYEQYF.

CDR3: CASSLVRDEPTDTQYF. The CDR3 coding sequence is TGTGCCAGCAGCTTGGTGCGGGATGAACCTACAGATACGCAGTATTTT. The chain joins TRBV5-4 to TRBJ2-3; D is possibly TRBD2 (6 bases). CDR1 is SGHNT, CDR2 YYREEE, per germline (reference sequence). The V end lost 0 bases, the J end lost 3 bases, and 14 bases lay between the germline ends. This CDR3 is 16 amino acids long.

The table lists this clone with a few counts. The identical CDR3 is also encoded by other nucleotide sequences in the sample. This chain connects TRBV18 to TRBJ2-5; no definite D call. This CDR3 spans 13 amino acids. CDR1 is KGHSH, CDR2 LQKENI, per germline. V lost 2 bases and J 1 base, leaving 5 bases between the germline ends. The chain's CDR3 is CASSPVSQETQYF. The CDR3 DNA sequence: TGTGCCAGCTCACCAGTCAGCCAAGAGACCCAGTACTTC.

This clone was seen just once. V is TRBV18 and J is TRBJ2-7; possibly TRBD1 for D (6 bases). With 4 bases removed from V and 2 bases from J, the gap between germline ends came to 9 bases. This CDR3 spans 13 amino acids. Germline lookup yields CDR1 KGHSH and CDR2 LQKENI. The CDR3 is CASSRGHAYEQYF. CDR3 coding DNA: TGTGCCAGCTCACGGGGACACGCCTACGAGCAGTACTTC.

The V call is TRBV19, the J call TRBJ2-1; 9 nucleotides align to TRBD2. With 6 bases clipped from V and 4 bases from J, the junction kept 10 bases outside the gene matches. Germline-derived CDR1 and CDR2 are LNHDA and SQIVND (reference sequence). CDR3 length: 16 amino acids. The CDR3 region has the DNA TGTGCCAGTAGCCGACGACTAGCGGCCGAATACAATGAGCAGTTCTTC. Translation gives CASSRRLAAEYNEQFF.

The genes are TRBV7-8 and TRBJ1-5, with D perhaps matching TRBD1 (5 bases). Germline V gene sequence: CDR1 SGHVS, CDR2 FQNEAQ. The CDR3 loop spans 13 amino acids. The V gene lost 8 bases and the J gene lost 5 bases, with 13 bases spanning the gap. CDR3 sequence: CASGTGGDQPQHF. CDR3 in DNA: TGTGCCAGCGGAACGGGGGGGGATCAGCCCCAGCATTTT.

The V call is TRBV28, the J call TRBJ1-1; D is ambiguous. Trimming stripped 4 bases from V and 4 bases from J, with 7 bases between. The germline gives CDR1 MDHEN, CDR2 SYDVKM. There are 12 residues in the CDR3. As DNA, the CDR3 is TGTGCCAGCAGTTCCTTTCCCACTGAAGCTTTCTTT. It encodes CASSSFPTEAFF.

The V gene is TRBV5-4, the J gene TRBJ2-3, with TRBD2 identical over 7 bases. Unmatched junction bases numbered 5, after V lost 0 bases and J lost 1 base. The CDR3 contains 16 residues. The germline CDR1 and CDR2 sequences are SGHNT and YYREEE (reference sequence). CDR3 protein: CASSLGSGPGTDTQYF. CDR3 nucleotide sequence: TGTGCCAGCAGCTTGGGTAGCGGGCCGGGCACAGATACGCAGTATTTT.

CDR3 in amino acids: CASSWTGNTDTQYF. The CDR3 DNA reads TGTGCCAGCAGCTGGACAGGGAACACAGATACGCAGTATTTT. This chain connects TRBV11-2 to TRBJ2-3; 8 positions agree with TRBD1. The CDR3 covers 14 residues. With V trimmed by 4 bases and J by 2 bases, 2 bases remained unmatched. Looked up from germline, CDR1 is SGHAT and CDR2 is FQNNGV.

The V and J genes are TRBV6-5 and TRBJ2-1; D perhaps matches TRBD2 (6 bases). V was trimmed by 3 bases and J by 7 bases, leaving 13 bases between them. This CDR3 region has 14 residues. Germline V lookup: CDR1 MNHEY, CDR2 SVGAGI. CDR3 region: CASSYSPSGNEQFF. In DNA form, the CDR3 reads TGTGCCAGCAGTTATAGTCCCAGCGGGAATGAGCAGTTCTTC.

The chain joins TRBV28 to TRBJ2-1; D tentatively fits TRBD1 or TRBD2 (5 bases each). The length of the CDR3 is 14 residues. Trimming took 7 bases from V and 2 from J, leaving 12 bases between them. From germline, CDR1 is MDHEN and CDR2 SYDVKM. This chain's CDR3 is CASIAEGPYNEQFF. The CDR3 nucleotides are TGTGCCAGCATCGCCGAGGGGCCCTACAATGAGCAGTTCTTC.

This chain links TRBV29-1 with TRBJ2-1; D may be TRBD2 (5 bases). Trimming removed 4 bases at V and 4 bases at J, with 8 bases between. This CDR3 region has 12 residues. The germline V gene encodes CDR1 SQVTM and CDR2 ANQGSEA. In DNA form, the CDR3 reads TGCAGCGTTGCCAGCGGATACAATGAGCAGTTCTTC. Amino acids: CSVASGYNEQFF.

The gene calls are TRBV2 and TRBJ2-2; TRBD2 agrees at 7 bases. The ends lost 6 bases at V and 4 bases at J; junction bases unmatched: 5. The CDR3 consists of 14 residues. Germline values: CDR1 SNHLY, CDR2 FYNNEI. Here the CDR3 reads CASRAGLTTGELFF. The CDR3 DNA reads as TGTGCCAGCAGAGCGGGACTAACCACCGGGGAGCTGTTTTTT.

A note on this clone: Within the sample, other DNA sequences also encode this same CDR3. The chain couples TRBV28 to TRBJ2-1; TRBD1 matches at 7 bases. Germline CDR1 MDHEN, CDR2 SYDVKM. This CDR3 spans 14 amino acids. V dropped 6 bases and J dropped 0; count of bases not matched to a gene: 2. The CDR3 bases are TGTGCCAGCAGAGCAGGGGGCTCCTACAATGAGCAGTTCTTC. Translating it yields CASRAGGSYNEQFF.

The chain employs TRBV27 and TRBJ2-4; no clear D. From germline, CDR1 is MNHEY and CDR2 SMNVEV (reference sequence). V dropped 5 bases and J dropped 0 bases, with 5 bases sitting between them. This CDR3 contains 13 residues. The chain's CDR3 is CASSPLAKNIQYF. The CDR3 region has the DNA TGTGCCAGCAGTCCCCTAGCCAAAAACATTCAGTACTTC.

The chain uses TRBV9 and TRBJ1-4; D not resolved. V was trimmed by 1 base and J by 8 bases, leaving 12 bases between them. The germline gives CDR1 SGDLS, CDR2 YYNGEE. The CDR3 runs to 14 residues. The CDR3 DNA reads TGTGCCAGCAGCGTATCCGGGGTGTCGGAAAAACTGTTTTTT. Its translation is CASSVSGVSEKLFF.

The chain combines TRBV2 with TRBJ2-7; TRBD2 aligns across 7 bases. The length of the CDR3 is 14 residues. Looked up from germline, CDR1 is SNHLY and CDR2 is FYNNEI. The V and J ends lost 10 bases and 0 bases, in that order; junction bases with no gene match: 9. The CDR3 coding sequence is TGTGCCACTTTTAGCGGGTCTAGCTCCTACGAGCAGTACTTC. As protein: CATFSGSSSYEQYF.